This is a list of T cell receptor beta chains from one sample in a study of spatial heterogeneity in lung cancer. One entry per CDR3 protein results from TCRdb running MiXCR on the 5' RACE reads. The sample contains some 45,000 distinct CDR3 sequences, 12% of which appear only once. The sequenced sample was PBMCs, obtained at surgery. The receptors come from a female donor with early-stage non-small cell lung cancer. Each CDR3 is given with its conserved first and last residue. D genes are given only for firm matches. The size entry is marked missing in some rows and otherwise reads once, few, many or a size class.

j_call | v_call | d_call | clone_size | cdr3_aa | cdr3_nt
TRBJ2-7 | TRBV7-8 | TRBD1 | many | CASSSRQGARSYF | TGTGCCAGCAGCTCAAGACAGGGGGCCAGGTCGTACTTC
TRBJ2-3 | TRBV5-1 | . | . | CASSGGTDDTDTQYF | TGCGCCAGCAGCGGCGGGACGGACGACACAGATACGCAGTATTTT
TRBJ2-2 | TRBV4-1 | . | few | CASSQAQGLVGELFF | TGCGCCAGCAGCCAAGCCCAGGGGTTGGTCGGGGAGCTGTTTTTT
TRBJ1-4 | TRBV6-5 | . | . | CASSYRSPPSGEKLFF | TGTGCCAGCAGTTACCGGTCTCCACCTTCGGGCGAAAAACTGTTTTTT
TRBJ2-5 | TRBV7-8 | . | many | CASSLVGETQYF | TGTGCCAGCAGCTTAGTTGGGGAGACCCAGTACTTC
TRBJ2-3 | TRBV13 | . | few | CASSLPSAGADTQYF | TGTGCCAGCAGCTTACCCTCGGCGGGGGCGGATACGCAGTATTTT
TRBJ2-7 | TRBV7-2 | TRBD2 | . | CASSLVAGGTYEQYF | TGTGCCAGCAGCTTAGTAGCGGGGGGGACCTACGAGCAGTACTTC
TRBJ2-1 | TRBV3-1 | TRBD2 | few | CASSKPGLVGEQFF | TGTGCCAGCAGCAAACCGGGACTAGTGGGGGAGCAGTTCTTC
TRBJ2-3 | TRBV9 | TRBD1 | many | CASSLGTGHSTDTQYF | TGTGCCAGCAGCTTAGGGACAGGGCATTCCACAGATACGCAGTATTTT
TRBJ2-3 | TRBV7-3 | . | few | CASSLTTLSRTDTQYF | TGTGCCAGCAGCTTAACCACACTCTCCAGGACAGATACGCAGTATTTT
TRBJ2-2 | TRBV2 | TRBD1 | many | CASRETGVTGELFF | TGTGCCAGCAGGGAGACAGGGGTTACCGGGGAGCTGTTTTTT
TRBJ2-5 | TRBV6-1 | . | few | CASSEGTGREETQYF | TGTGCCAGCAGTGAAGGTACCGGCCGAGAAGAGACCCAGTACTTC
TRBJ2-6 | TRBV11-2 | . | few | CASSSPTSASGANVLTF | TGTGCCAGCAGCTCGCCTACTTCCGCCTCTGGGGCCAACGTCCTGACTTTC
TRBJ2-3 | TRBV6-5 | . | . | CASSSVGADTQYF | TGTGCCAGCAGTTCTGTAGGGGCAGATACGCAGTATTTT
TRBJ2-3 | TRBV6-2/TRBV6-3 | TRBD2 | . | CASSYGRLAGSTDTQYF | TGTGCCAGCAGTTACGGTCGGCTAGCGGGGAGCACAGATACGCAGTATTTT
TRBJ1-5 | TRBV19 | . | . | CASIDRTLSNQPQHF | TGTGCCAGTATCGACAGGACACTTAGCAATCAGCCCCAGCATTTT
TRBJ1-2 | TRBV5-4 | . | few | CASSLGRAVDGYTF | TGTGCCAGCAGCCTGGGCAGGGCGGTGGATGGCTACACCTTC
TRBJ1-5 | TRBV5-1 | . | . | CASSLSGGRQPQHF | TGCGCCAGCAGCTTGTCCGGGGGTCGTCAGCCCCAGCATTTT